The 20 T cell receptor beta chains in this list originate from one sample, sequenced in a study of cytomegalovirus exposure and HLA in healthy donors. PCR amplification relied on 60 Vbeta primers (plus 13 Jbeta primers). Assay: immunoSEQ multiplex PCR; the TCRdb copy retains only in-frame clones and omits some. Of more than 150,000 clones listed, approximately 82% are singletons. Sequenced material: PBMCs. The receptors here all came from a male donor in good health and CMV-seronegative.

This chain links TRBV30 with TRBJ2-7; tentative D call: TRBD2 (5 bases). Trimming cost V 0 bases and J 5 bases, with 14 bases left between them. The CDR3 spans 14 residues. In germline, CDR1 is GTSNPN, CDR2 SVGIG (reference sequence). CDR3 amino acids: CAWSVSSGYDEQYF. The CDR3 DNA follows: TGTGCCTGGAGTGTAAGTTCGGGGTACGACGAGCAGTACTTC.

V gene TRBV9 combines with J gene TRBJ2-5; 7 bases are shared with TRBD1. CDR1 is SGDLS, CDR2 YYNGEE, per germline. Unmatched junction bases numbered 4, after V lost 1 base and J lost 1 base. The CDR3 covers 15 residues. CDR3: CASSVRGTVQETQYF. The DNA for the CDR3 is TGTGCCAGCAGCGTAAGAGGGACAGTCCAAGAGACCCAGTACTTC.

This clone was seen a few times. V usage is TRBV19 and J usage is TRBJ1-4; 12 positions match TRBD1. V was pared by 4 bases and J by 2 bases, with 2 bases of the junction left unmatched. Germline CDR1 and CDR2: LNHDA and SQIVND (reference sequence). The CDR3 loop spans 16 amino acids. CDR3 DNA: TGTGCCAGTAGTAGGGACAGGGGGCCGACTAATGAAAAACTGTTTTTT. This codes for CASSRDRGPTNEKLFF.

The chain combines TRBV4-1 with TRBJ2-5; TRBD2 might be the D (5 bases). CDR1 is MGHRA, CDR2 YSYEKL, per germline. The ends were cut back, 1 base at V and 11 bases at J, with 20 bases in the middle. CDR3 size: 15 residues. This CDR3 is CASSQVLGPSTGQYF. The CDR3 DNA reads as TGCGCCAGCAGCCAAGTGCTGGGTCCAAGTACGGGGCAGTACTTC.

The genes are TRBV6-1 and TRBJ2-7; 11 nucleotides align to TRBD2. CDR1 is MNHNS, CDR2 SASEGT, per germline. V lost 1 base and J lost 5; bases outside the gene matches: 10. CDR3 size: 17 residues. CDR3 protein: CASSEGPPSGGWHEQYF. The CDR3 nucleotides are TGTGCCAGCAGTGAAGGGCCTCCTAGCGGGGGGTGGCACGAGCAGTACTTC.

The rearrangement uses TRBV6-6 and TRBJ1-5, with D maybe TRBD1 (6 bases). Germline CDR1 and CDR2: MNHNY and SVGAGI (reference sequence). Trimming shortened V by 3 bases and J by 6 bases, and 15 bases separated the two germline ends. The CDR3 covers 15 residues. CDR3 DNA: TGTGCCAGCAGTTATAGTCGGGGGGCGGCTCAGCCCCAGCATTTT. Amino acids: CASSYSRGAAQPQHF.

The chain recombines TRBV27 with TRBJ2-1; D unclear. The CDR3 is 11 residues long. Germline V gene sequence: CDR1 MNHEY, CDR2 SMNVEV (reference sequence). Deletions cut 10 bases from V and 7 bases from J, with 11 bases between. CDR3 protein: CATSVRNEQFF. The CDR3 DNA sequence: TGTGCCACCTCAGTACGTAATGAGCAGTTCTTC.

The chain carries TRBV13 and TRBJ2-7, with D possibly matching TRBD1 (5 bases). Germline V gene lookup returns CDR1 PRHDT and CDR2 FYEKMQ (reference sequence). The CDR3 has 14 residues. The V end was cut by 3 bases, the J end by 0 bases, with 9 bases between. The CDR3 sequence: CASSFRGNSYEQYF. The CDR3 region has the DNA TGTGCCAGCAGCTTTAGGGGTAACTCCTACGAGCAGTACTTC. The entire variable domain, with the rest obtained from reference TRBV13 and TRBJ2-7, is as follows: AAGVIQSPRHLIKEKRETATLKCYPIPRHDTVYWYQQGPGQDPQFLISFYEKMQSDKGSIPDRFSAQQFSDYHSELNMSSLELGDSALYFCASSFRGNSYEQYFGPGTRLTVT.

The genes are TRBV4-3 and TRBJ2-7, with TRBD2 as a possible D gene (6 bases). The germline CDR1 and CDR2 sequences are LGHNA and YSLEER. The V end lost 0 bases, the J end lost 2 bases, and 11 bases lay between the germline ends. This CDR3 is built from 15 residues. CDR3 residues: CASSQDGGGPYEQYF. CDR3 nucleotides: TGCGCCAGCAGCCAAGATGGTGGAGGGCCCTACGAGCAGTACTTC.

The V call is TRBV7-3, the J call TRBJ1-2, with TRBD1 identical over 7 bases. The germline gives CDR1 SGHTA, CDR2 FQGTGA. The CDR3 length is 13 residues. The V and J ends lost 0 bases and 7 bases, in that order; junction bases with no gene match: 2. This CDR3 is CASSLTGQLGYTF. In DNA form, the CDR3 reads TGTGCCAGCAGCTTAACGGGACAGCTTGGCTACACCTTC.

This chain links TRBV7-9 with TRBJ1-6; unclear D gene. CDR1 is SEHNR, CDR2 FQNEAQ, per germline (reference sequence). This CDR3 spans 15 amino acids. V shed 1 base and J shed 5 bases, with 9 bases lying between them. The CDR3, as DNA: TGTGCCAGCAGCTTAGGAGGGAACAATAATTCACCCCTCCACTTT. Translation: CASSLGGNNNSPLHF.

This chain joins TRBV7-3 and TRBJ2-2; 9 bases align to TRBD2. J lost 7 bases, V lost 4 bases, and 4 bases had no gene match. CDR1 and CDR2 (germline): SGHTA, FQGTGA. The CDR3 is made up of 14 amino acids. Written as DNA, the CDR3 is TGTGCCAGCAGCTCTCTAGCGGGAAACGGGGAGCTGTTTTTT. It specifies CASSSLAGNGELFF.

The rearrangement uses TRBV25-1 and TRBJ1-6; 11 positions match TRBD1. The V and J ends lost 8 bases and 0 bases, in that order; junction bases with no gene match: 3. CDR3 length: 16 residues. The germline V gene has CDR1 MGHDK and CDR2 SYGVNS. The CDR3 reads CASHGTGGSYNSPLHF. The CDR3 nucleotides are TGTGCCAGCCACGGGACAGGGGGCTCCTATAATTCACCCCTCCACTTT.

The chain carries TRBV7-2 and TRBJ2-5, with TRBD1 matching 7 bases. The V segment lost 5 bases and the J segment 4 bases; nucleotides outside the gene matches: 4. Germline CDR1 and CDR2: SGHTA and FQGNSA. The CDR3 loop spans 13 amino acids. The CDR3 protein is CASSTGQAETQYF. The CDR3 DNA follows: TGTGCCAGCAGCACCGGACAGGCAGAGACCCAGTACTTC.

The J gene is TRBJ1-1, the V gene TRBV7-3; D is possibly TRBD1 (6 bases). This CDR3 region has 15 residues. Germline V lookup: CDR1 SGHTA, CDR2 FQGTGA. Deletions cut 5 bases from V and 7 bases from J, with 20 bases between. DNA of the CDR3: TGTGCCAGCAGCCTAGGAAACGGACGACAGGTTGAAGCTTTCTTT. Its protein product is CASSLGNGRQVEAFF.

This sequence joins TRBV27 and TRBJ2-5, with D maybe TRBD1 (6 bases). Germline V gives CDR1 MNHEY, CDR2 SMNVEV (reference sequence). The CDR3 sequence is 13 residues long. The ends were cut back, 4 bases at V and 13 bases at J, with 19 bases in the middle. CDR3 residues: CASSSHTGTSPYF. CDR3 coding DNA: TGTGCCAGCAGTTCCCATACAGGGACAAGCCCGTACTTC.

With respect to this clone: In the same sample, other DNA sequences code for this CDR3. V usage is TRBV6-5 and J usage is TRBJ1-5; D unclear. The CDR3 runs to 14 residues. V was clipped by 0 bases and J by 2 bases, with 5 bases between them. CDR1 MNHEY and CDR2 SVGAGI come from the germline V gene. The CDR3 protein is CASSYSAGNQPQHF. Here the CDR3 DNA reads TGTGCCAGCAGTTACTCGGCTGGCAATCAGCCCCAGCATTTT.

The rearrangement links TRBV7-8 to TRBJ2-3, with TRBD2 identical over 13 bases. Germline V gene data show CDR1 as SGHVS and CDR2 as FQNEAQ. This CDR3 spans 18 amino acids. With 3 bases clipped from V and 4 bases from J, the junction kept 10 bases outside the gene matches. The CDR3 is CASSLRLAGGLGADTQYF. The DNA of the CDR3 is TGTGCCAGCAGCTTGAGACTAGCGGGAGGCCTTGGGGCAGATACGCAGTATTTT.

This clone occurred a few times. The chain has TRBV7-8 and TRBJ1-5, with unresolved D. The CDR3 loop spans 12 amino acids. Germline loops: CDR1 SGHVS, CDR2 FQNEAQ. The V gene lost 5 bases and the J gene lost 1 base, with 3 bases spanning the gap. The CDR3 DNA reads as TGTGCCAGCAGCCAAAGCAATCAGCCCCAGCATTTT. It is translated as CASSQSNQPQHF.

The chain couples TRBV9 to TRBJ2-1, with 14 nucleotides matching TRBD2. The CDR3 has 17 residues. Germline loops: CDR1 SGDLS, CDR2 YYNGEE. V lost 0 bases to trimming and J lost 5 bases; unmatched junction nucleotides: 4. Here the CDR3 DNA reads TGTGCCAGCAGCGTAGAAAGGACTAGCGGGGGGAACAATGAGCAGTTCTTC. Its translation: CASSVERTSGGNNEQFF.